The rows below give T cell receptor beta chains drawn from one sample of a study of cytomegalovirus exposure and HLA in healthy donors. Here immunoSEQ multiplex PCR was the method, and the copy in TCRdb shows in-frame clones only, minus some. The repertoire holds 65,000 or so clones, with around 77% as singletons. Sequencing was performed on PBMCs. The receptors shown here come from a woman between 40 and 50 years old in good health and CMV-seropositive. Both conserved end residues are part of each CDR3. The D gene is left open where the match is weak. Clone size is not always given. Where it is, it says once, few, many or a class for expanded clones.

d_call	clone_size	j_call	v_call	cdr3_aa	cdr3_nt
-	once	TRBJ2-2	TRBV4-3	CASSQDKTANTGELFF	TGCGCCAGCAGCCAAGATAAAACAGCCAACACCGGGGAGCTGTTTTTT
-	-	TRBJ2-3	TRBV12-5	CASGSSTDTQYF	TGTGCTAGTGGTTCGAGCACAGATACGCAGTATTTT
-	-	TRBJ2-3	TRBV6-5	CASAWGRVTDTQYF	TGTGCCAGCGCCTGGGGGCGGGTGACAGATACGCAGTATTTT
-	few	TRBJ1-3	TRBV7-9	CSSSLAATGFSGNTIYF	TGTTCCAGCAGCTTAGCTGCGACAGGCTTCTCTGGAAACACCATATATTTT
TRBD1	-	TRBJ2-1	TRBV6-5	CASTYWGTGSNEQFF	TGTGCCAGCACCTACTGGGGGACAGGGTCCAATGAGCAGTTCTTC
-	-	TRBJ1-2	TRBV7-9	CASSLLGGGNYGYTF	TGTGCCAGCAGCTTACTCGGGGGGGGGAACTATGGCTACACCTTC
-	-	TRBJ2-3	TRBV18	CASSRVGSFLSTDTQYF	TGTGCCAGCTCACGTGTGGGCAGTTTCCTATCCACAGATACGCAGTATTTT
-	-	TRBJ1-1	TRBV5-1	CASSFKGGDTEAFF	TGCGCCAGCAGCTTCAAGGGGGGGGACACTGAAGCTTTCTTT
-	-	TRBJ1-1	TRBV5-1	CASSLRGLNTEAFF	TGCGCCAGCAGCTTGAGGGGGTTGAACACTGAAGCTTTCTTT
-	-	TRBJ1-5	TRBV5-4	CASSLDRNQPQHF	TGTGCCAGCAGCTTGGACAGAAATCAGCCCCAGCATTTT
-	-	TRBJ1-6	TRBV6-6	CASSYSQGSGNSPLHF	TGTGCCAGCAGTTACTCGCAGGGATCGGGTAATTCACCCCTCCACTTT
TRBD1	few	TRBJ2-4	TRBV6-5	CASSWGQAVAKNIQYF	TGTGCCAGCAGTTGGGGACAGGCTGTAGCCAAAAACATTCAGTACTTC
-	once	TRBJ1-2	TRBV6-1	CASKLRDGGYGYTF	TGTGCCAGCAAACTCCGGGACGGGGGATATGGCTACACCTTC
-	-	TRBJ2-5	TRBV18	CASSPPERETQYF	TGTGCCAGCTCACCACCGGAGAGGGAGACCCAGTACTTC
-	-	TRBJ1-2	TRBV29-1	CSVERLAEGLWGYTF	TGCAGCGTTGAAAGGTTGGCCGAGGGCCTATGGGGCTACACCTTC
TRBD1	-	TRBJ1-3	TRBV7-9	CASSYLWTGGVENTIYF	TGTGCCAGCAGCTACCTATGGACAGGGGGCGTCGAAAACACCATATATTTT
-	-	TRBJ2-3	TRBV28	CASSLMVRATDTQYF	TGTGCCAGCAGTTTAATGGTCAGGGCCACAGATACGCAGTATTTT
-	-	TRBJ1-1	TRBV9	CASSVGLTGNTEAFF	TGTGCCAGCAGCGTAGGTTTGACAGGGAACACTGAAGCTTTCTTT
-	-	TRBJ1-1	TRBV19	CASSAPGHTEAFF	TGTGCCAGTAGTGCCCCAGGGCACACTGAAGCTTTCTTT
TRBD2	few	TRBJ2-2	TRBV5-4	CASSSWTSGVDGELFF	TGTGCCAGCAGCTCGTGGACTAGCGGGGTAGACGGGGAGCTGTTTTTT
-	few	TRBJ2-4	TRBV19	CASSIGGVLAKNIQYF	TGTGCCAGTAGTATAGGGGGAGTACTAGCCAAAAACATTCAGTACTTC
-	-	TRBJ2-7	TRBV9	CASSVVPGGYYEQYF	TGTGCCAGCAGCGTAGTACCCGGGGGATACTACGAGCAGTACTTC
-	-	TRBJ1-5	TRBV30	CAWSLRGNQPQHF	TGTGCCTGGAGTCTTCGGGGCAATCAGCCCCAGCATTTT
TRBD1	-	TRBJ1-5	TRBV6-5	CASSSSGQGFNQPQHF	TGTGCCAGCAGTTCGTCGGGACAGGGGTTCAATCAGCCCCAGCATTTT
-	-	TRBJ2-3	TRBV4-2	CASSQSSSRGWPDTQYF	TGTGCCAGCAGCCAATCCTCCTCGCGGGGATGGCCAGATACGCAGTATTTT
TRBD1	-	TRBJ2-7	TRBV2	CASTRDSSNEQYF	TGTGCCAGCACTCGGGACAGTTCGAACGAGCAGTACTTC
-	-	TRBJ1-1	TRBV4-1	CASSQENSLRAFF	TGCGCCAGCAGCCAAGAAAACAGCCTCAGAGCTTTCTTT
TRBD1	-	TRBJ2-5	TRBV7-9	CASSFRTGKETQYF	TGTGCCAGCAGCTTCCGGACAGGGAAGGAGACCCAGTACTTC
TRBD1	-	TRBJ1-6	TRBV7-9	CASSLGAGGSPLHF	TGTGCCAGCAGCTTAGGTGCAGGGGGTTCACCCCTCCACTTT
-	-	TRBJ2-7	TRBV25-1	CASSEYFPGYEQYF	TGTGCCAGCAGTGAATACTTCCCAGGCTACGAGCAGTACTTC
-	-	TRBJ1-1	TRBV9	CASSPLTQPNTEAFF	TGTGCCAGCAGCCCTCTTACACAGCCGAACACTGAAGCTTTCTTT
TRBD2	-	TRBJ2-1	TRBV11-3	CASSSPRGGGAPDEQFF	TGTGCCAGCAGCTCCCCGAGGGGCGGGGGGGCCCCTGACGAGCAGTTCTTC
TRBD2	once	TRBJ2-3	TRBV27	CAVMGLAGRHTQYF	TGTGCCGTGATGGGACTAGCGGGGCGACATACGCAGTATTTT
TRBD1	-	TRBJ2-6	TRBV5-1	CASSLTGVGANVLTF	TGCGCCAGCAGCTTGACAGGGGTTGGGGCCAACGTCCTGACTTTC
-	few	TRBJ1-5	TRBV7-9	CASSRDSGINQPQHF	TGTGCCAGCAGCAGAGATTCAGGGATCAATCAGCCCCAGCATTTT
TRBD2	few	TRBJ2-1	TRBV19	CASSINLAGGEQFF	TGTGCCAGTAGTATTAACCTAGCGGGGGGCGAGCAGTTCTTC
TRBD1	few	TRBJ2-2	TRBV30	CAWRTRQGETGELFF	TGTGCCTGGAGGACCCGACAGGGAGAAACCGGGGAGCTGTTTTTT
-	-	TRBJ1-2	TRBV9	CASSDLHTGTRRSYGYTF	TGTGCCAGCAGCGACCTCCACACCGGGACTAGAAGGAGCTATGGCTACACCTTC
-	-	TRBJ2-1	TRBV15	CATSRGGLAMGFDEQFF	TGTGCCACCAGCAGAGGAGGCTTGGCTATGGGTTTTGATGAGCAGTTCTTC
TRBD2	-	TRBJ2-7	TRBV18	CASSPVSGGHSSYEQYF	TGTGCCAGCTCACCTGTTAGCGGGGGCCACAGCTCCTACGAGCAGTACTTC
-	-	TRBJ2-5	TRBV18	CASSPPGAPQETQYF	TGTGCCAGCTCACCACCGGGGGCCCCCCAAGAGACCCAGTACTTC
TRBD1	-	TRBJ2-1	TRBV27	CASSLRTGASYNEQFF	TGTGCCAGCAGTTTACGGACAGGGGCGTCCTACAATGAGCAGTTCTTC
-	-	TRBJ2-3	TRBV5-1	CASSLIGSDTQYF	TGCGCCAGCAGCTTGATCGGGTCAGATACGCAGTATTTT
-	few	TRBJ1-3	TRBV5-6	CASSPDRGVVAGNTIYF	TGTGCCAGCAGCCCGGACCGGGGTGTTGTGGCTGGAAACACCATATATTTT
TRBD2	-	TRBJ2-7	TRBV5-1	CASSSSGGGYEQYF	TGCGCCAGCAGCTCGAGCGGGGGGGGATACGAGCAGTACTTC
-	-	TRBJ2-3	TRBV29-1	CSDNTSPGRYF	TGCAGCGATAACACTAGCCCGGGACGGTATTTT
-	-	TRBJ2-3	TRBV6-4	CASSDGRGTDTQYF	TGTGCCAGCAGTGACGGGCGGGGCACAGATACGCAGTATTTT
-	once	TRBJ1-4	TRBV6-5	CASKLEKLFF	TGTGCCAGCAAGCTCGAAAAGCTGTTTTTT
-	-	TRBJ1-2	TRBV7-3	CASSLNRNYGYTF	TGTGCCAGCAGCTTAAACAGAAACTATGGCTACACCTTC
TRBD1	-	TRBJ1-2	TRBV9	CASSAEPFPGQGDYYGYTF	TGTGCCAGCAGCGCCGAACCGTTCCCGGGACAGGGAGATTACTATGGCTACACCTTC
-	-	TRBJ1-1	TRBV19	CASSNGDMVTEAFF	TGTGCCAGTAGTAATGGGGACATGGTCACTGAAGCTTTCTTT
-	-	TRBJ2-1	TRBV28	CASSFATLSYNEQFF	TGTGCCAGCAGCTTCGCGACACTCTCCTACAATGAGCAGTTCTTC
-	-	TRBJ2-1	TRBV5-1	CASSLGDRQNEQFF	TGCGCCAGCAGCTTGGGGGATAGACAGAATGAGCAGTTCTTC